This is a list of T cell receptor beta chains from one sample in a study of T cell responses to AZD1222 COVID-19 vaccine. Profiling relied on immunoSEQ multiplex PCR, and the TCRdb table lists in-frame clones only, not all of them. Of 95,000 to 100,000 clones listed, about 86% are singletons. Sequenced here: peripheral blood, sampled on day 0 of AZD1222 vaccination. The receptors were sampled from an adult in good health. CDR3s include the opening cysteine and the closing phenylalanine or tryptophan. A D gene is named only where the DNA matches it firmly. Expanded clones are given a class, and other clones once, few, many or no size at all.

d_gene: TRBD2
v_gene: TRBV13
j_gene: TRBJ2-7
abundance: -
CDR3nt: TGTGCCAGCAGCCCTCGGGGGGGGGTCTACGAGCAGTACTTC
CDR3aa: CASSPRGGVYEQYF

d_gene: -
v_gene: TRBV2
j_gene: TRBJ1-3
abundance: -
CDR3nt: TGTGCCAGCAGTGTTGGGGGTCGGGGCACCATATATTTT
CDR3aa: CASSVGGRGTIYF

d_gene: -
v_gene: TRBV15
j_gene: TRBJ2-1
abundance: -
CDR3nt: TGTGCCACCAGCAGAGGAGGGTTAGACTACAATGAGCAGTTCTTC
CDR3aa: CATSRGGLDYNEQFF

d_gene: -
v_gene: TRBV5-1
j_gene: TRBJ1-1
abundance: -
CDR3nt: TGCGCCAGCAGCTTGGGCCAAGTTAACACTGAAGCTTTCTTT
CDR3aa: CASSLGQVNTEAFF

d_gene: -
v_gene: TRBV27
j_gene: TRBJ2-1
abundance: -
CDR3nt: TGTGCCAGCAGTTCGGACTGGAGCTCCTACAATGAGCAGTTCTTC
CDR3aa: CASSSDWSSYNEQFF

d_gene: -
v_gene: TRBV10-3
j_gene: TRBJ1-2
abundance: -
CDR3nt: TGTGCCATCAGTCCCGGAGCTAACTATGGCTACACCTTC
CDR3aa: CAISPGANYGYTF

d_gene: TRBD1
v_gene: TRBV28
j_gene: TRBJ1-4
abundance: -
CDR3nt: TGTGCCAGCACCCACAGGGGAACTAATGAAAAACTGTTTTTT
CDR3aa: CASTHRGTNEKLFF

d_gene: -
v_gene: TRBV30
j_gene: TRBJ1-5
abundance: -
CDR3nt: TGTGCCTGGAGCGGAACAGGAGGCAATCAGCCCCAGCATTTT
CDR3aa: CAWSGTGGNQPQHF

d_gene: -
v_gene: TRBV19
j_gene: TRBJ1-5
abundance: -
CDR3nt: TGTGCCAGTAGAAACCTAAGGGGGTTCACTCAGCCCCAGCATTTT
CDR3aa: CASRNLRGFTQPQHF

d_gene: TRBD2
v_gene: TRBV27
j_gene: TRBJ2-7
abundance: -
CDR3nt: TGTGCCAGCAGATTCCGAGCGGGAGAAGGAGGCGAGCAGTACTTC
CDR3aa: CASRFRAGEGGEQYF

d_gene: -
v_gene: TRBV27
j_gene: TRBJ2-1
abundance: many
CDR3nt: TGTGCCAGCAGGGACCCGAAAGGCAGTAGCTCCTACAATGAGCAGTTCTTC
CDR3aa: CASRDPKGSSSYNEQFF

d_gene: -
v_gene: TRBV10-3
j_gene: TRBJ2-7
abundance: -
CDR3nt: TGTGCCATCGCCAGGGACTACGAGCAGTACTTC
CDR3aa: CAIARDYEQYF

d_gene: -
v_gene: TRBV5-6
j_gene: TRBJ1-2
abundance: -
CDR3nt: TGTGCCAGCAGGTTACAGGGCTATGGCTACACCTTC
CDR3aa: CASRLQGYGYTF

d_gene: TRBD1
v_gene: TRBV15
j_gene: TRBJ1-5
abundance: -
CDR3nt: TGTGCCACCAGCAGAGGGGGACAGGGCTCCTATCAGCCCCAGCATTTT
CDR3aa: CATSRGGQGSYQPQHF

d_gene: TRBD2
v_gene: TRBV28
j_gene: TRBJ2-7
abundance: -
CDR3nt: TGTGCCAGCAGCCTTAGCGGGAGCGGGTACGAGCAGTACTTC
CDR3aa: CASSLSGSGYEQYF

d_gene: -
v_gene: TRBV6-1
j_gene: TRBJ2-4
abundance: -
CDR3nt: TGTGCCAGCAGTGAATCGGGACCGACCGACCCTATTCAGTACTTC
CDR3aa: CASSESGPTDPIQYF

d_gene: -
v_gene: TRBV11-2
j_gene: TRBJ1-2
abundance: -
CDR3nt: TGTGCCAGCAGCTTAGAAGGCAGGTTTGGCTACACCTTC
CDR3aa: CASSLEGRFGYTF

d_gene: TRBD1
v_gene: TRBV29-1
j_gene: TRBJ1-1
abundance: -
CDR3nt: TGCAGCGTCAGGGGGCGGGACACTGAAGCTTTCTTT
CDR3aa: CSVRGRDTEAFF

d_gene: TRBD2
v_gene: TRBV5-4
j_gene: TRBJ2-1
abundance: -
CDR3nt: TGTGCCAGCAGCTATCCTAGCGGGACCAATGAGCAGTTCTTC
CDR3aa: CASSYPSGTNEQFF

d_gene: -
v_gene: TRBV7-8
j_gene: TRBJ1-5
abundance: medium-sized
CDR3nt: TGTGCCAGCAGCTTAACACCAGACAATCAGCCCCAGCATTTT
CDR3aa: CASSLTPDNQPQHF

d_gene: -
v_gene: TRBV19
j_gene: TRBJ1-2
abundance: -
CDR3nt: TGTGCCAGTGGTCCCGAACAGGGAAGGAAGACCTTC
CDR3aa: CASGPEQGRKTF

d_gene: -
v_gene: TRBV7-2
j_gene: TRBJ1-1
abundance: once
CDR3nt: TGTGCCAGCAGCTCCGGATTGAACACTGAAGCTTTCTTT
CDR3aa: CASSSGLNTEAFF

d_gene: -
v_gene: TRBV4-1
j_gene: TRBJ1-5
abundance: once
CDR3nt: TGCGCCAGCAGCCAAGAGGGGGGGGGCAATCAGCCCCAGCATTTT
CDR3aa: CASSQEGGGNQPQHF

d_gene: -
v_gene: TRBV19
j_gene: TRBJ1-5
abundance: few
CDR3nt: TGTGCCAGTAGTATAGTAGGAGGGTCAGGGAGCAATCAGCCCCAGCATTTT
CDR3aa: CASSIVGGSGSNQPQHF

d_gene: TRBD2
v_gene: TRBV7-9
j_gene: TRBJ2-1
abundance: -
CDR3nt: TGTGCCAGCAGCAAGCGGGAGGGCCGACACAATGAGCAGTTCTTC
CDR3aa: CASSKREGRHNEQFF

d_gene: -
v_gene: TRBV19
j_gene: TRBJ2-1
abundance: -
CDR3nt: TGTGCCAGTAGGGATTCGGCGAGCTCCTACAATGAGCAGTTCTTC
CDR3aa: CASRDSASSYNEQFF

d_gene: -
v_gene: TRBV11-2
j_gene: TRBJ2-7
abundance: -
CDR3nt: TGTGCCAGCAGCGGCAGGGTAGTCTACGAGCAGTACTTC
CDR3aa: CASSGRVVYEQYF

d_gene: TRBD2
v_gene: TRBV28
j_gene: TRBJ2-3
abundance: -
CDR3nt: TGTGCCAGCAGCCGTACCCTCGGGGGGTCGAGCACAGATACGCAGTATTTT
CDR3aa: CASSRTLGGSSTDTQYF

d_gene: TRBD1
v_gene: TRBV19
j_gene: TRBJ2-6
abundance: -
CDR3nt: TGTGCCAGTAGTGACAGACAGGGGGGGTCAGGGGCCAACGTCCTGACTTTC
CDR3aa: CASSDRQGGSGANVLTF

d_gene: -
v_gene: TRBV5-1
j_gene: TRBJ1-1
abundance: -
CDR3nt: TGCGCCAGCAGCCCAGGGACAACCTTGAACACTGAAGCTTTCTTT
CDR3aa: CASSPGTTLNTEAFF

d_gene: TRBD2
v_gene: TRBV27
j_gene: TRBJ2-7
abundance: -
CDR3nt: TGTGCCAGCAGTCCCTCGGCGGGAGGCGAGCAGTACTTC
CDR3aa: CASSPSAGGEQYF

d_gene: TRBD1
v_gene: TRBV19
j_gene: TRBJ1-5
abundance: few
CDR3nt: TGTGCCAGTAGTAAAGACAGGGATGATTATCAGCCCCAGCATTTT
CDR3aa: CASSKDRDDYQPQHF

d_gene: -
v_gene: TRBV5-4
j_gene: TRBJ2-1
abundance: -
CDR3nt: TGTGCCAGCACCCACGGAGGTAGGGTGGGAAACAATGAGCAGTTCTTC
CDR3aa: CASTHGGRVGNNEQFF

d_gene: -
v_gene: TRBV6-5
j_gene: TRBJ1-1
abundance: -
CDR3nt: TGTGCCAGCAGTTACGGAGGGGGTGACGCTGAAGCTTTCTTT
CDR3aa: CASSYGGGDAEAFF

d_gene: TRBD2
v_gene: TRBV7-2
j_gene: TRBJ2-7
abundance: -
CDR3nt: TGTGCCAGCAGCTCAGCCCGACTAGCGGGAGTTTCCGGAGAGCAGTACTTC
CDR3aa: CASSSARLAGVSGEQYF

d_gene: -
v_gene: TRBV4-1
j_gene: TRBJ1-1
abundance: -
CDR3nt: TGCGCCAGCAGCCAAAGCCCACCGGGGGGGAACACTGAAGCTTTCTTT
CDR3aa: CASSQSPPGGNTEAFF

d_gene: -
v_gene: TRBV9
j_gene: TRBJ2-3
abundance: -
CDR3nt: TGTGCCAGCAGCCTCCTCCAAGGGGCTGATACGCAGTATTTT
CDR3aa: CASSLLQGADTQYF

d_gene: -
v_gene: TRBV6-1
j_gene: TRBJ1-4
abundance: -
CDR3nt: TGTGCCAGCAGTGAGTCTAGGGGGGCGAATGAAAAACTGTTTTTT
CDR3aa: CASSESRGANEKLFF

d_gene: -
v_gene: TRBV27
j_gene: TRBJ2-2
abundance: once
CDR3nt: TGTGCCAGCAGTTTATTTTTCGGGTGGACGGTAACCGGGGAGCTGTTTTTT
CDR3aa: CASSLFFGWTVTGELFF

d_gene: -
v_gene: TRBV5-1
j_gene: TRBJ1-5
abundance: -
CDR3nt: TGCGCCAGCAGCGTCGACAGCAATCAGCCCCAGCATTTT
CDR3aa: CASSVDSNQPQHF

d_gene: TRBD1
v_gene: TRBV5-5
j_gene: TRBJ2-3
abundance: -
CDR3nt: TGTGCCAGCAGCTTGTTCCCGGGACAGGAGACAGATACGCAGTATTTT
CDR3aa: CASSLFPGQETDTQYF

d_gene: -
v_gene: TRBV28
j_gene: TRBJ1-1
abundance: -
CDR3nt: TGTGCCAGCAGTTTATCGGACAGTTTCGGGATGAACACTGAAGCTTTCTTT
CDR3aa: CASSLSDSFGMNTEAFF

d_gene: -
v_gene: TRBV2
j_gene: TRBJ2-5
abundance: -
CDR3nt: TGTGCCAGCAGTGAACGGACACCCGTGGGGACCCAGTACTTC
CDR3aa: CASSERTPVGTQYF

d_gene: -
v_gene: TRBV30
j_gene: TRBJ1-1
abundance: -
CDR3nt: TGTGCCTGGATCGCGTATTCGAACACTGAAGCTTTCTTT
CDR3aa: CAWIAYSNTEAFF

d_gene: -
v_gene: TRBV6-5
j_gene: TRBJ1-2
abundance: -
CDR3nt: TGTGCCAGCAGTTACTCCCCGGACAGAAACTATGGCTACACCTTC
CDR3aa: CASSYSPDRNYGYTF

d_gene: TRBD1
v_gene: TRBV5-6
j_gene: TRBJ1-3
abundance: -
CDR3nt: TGTGCCAGCAGCTTGGGACAGGGGAGAGGTGGAAACACCATATATTTT
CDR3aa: CASSLGQGRGGNTIYF

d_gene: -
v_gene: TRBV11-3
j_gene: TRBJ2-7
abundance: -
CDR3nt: TGTGCCAGCAGCTTAGGCAGGGGTAACTACGAGCAGTACTTC
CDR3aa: CASSLGRGNYEQYF

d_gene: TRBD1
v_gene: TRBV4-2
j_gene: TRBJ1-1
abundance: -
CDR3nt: TGTGCCAGCAGCCAAGTGGGACAGGGCCCAAACACTGAAGCTTTCTTT
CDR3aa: CASSQVGQGPNTEAFF

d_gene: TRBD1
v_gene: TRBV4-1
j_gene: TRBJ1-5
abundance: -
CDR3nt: TGCGCCAGCAGCCAGACCGGGACAGGCTACAATCAGCCCCAGCATTTT
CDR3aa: CASSQTGTGYNQPQHF

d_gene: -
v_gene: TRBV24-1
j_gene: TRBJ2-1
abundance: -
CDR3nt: TGTGCCACCAGTGATTTAGGGGGCGGGAATTACAATGAGCAGTTCTTC
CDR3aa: CATSDLGGGNYNEQFF

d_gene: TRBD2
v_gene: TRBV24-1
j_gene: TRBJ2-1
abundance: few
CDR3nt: TGTGCCACCAGTGATCCCCGGGAGGGATTATACAATGAGCAGTTCTTC
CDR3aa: CATSDPREGLYNEQFF

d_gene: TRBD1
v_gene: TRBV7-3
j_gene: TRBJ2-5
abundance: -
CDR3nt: TGTGCCAGCAGCGTTTCCGGGACAGGGGACCAGTACTTC
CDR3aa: CASSVSGTGDQYF

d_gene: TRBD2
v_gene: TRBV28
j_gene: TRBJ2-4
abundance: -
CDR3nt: TGTGCCAGCAGTTCTCCAAGCGGGAGGGCGGGCATTCAGTACTTC
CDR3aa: CASSSPSGRAGIQYF

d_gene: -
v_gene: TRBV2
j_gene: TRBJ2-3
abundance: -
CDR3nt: TGTGCCAGCAGTGAAGTCCTCGGCACAGATACGCAGTATTTT
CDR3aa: CASSEVLGTDTQYF

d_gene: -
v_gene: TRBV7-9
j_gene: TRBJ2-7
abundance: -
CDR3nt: TGTGCCAGCGGGGGAAGAGGCGAGCAGTACTTC
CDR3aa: CASGGRGEQYF

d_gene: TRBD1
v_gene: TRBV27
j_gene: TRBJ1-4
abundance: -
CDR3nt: TGTGCCAGCAGTCCCTCGGGACAGGGTGAAAAACTGTTTTTT
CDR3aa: CASSPSGQGEKLFF

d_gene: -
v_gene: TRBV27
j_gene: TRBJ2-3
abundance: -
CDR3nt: TGTGCCAGCACGTCGTACGGGACCTCTAGCACAGATACGCAGTATTTT
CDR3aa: CASTSYGTSSTDTQYF

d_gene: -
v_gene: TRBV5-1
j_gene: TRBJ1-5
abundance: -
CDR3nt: TGCGCCAGCAGCCCCGGGACACTGAGGGGGAGCAATCAGCCCCAGCATTTT
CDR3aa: CASSPGTLRGSNQPQHF